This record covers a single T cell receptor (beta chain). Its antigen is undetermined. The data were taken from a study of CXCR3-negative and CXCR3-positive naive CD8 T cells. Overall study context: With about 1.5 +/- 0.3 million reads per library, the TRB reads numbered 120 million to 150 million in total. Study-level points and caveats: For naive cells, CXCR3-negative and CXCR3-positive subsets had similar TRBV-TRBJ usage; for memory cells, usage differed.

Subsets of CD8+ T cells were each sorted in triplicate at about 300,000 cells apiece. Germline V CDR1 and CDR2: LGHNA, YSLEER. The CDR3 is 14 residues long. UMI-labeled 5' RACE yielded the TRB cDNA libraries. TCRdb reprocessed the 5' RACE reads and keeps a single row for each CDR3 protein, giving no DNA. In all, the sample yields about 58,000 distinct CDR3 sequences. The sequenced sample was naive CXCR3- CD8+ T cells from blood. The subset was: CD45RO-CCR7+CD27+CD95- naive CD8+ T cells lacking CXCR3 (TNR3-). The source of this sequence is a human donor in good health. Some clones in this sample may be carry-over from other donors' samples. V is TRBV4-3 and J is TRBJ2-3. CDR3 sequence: CASSQDAVTDTQYF.